This T cell receptor (beta chain) comes out of a study of graft-versus-host responses after intestinal transplantation. Study findings and constraints: Early declines in HvG clones that occurred post-transplant were associated with peak circulating GvH clone levels.

Concerning this clone itself: The antigen is not known.

CDR1 and CDR2 (germline): MNHNY, SVGAGI (reference sequence). V trimming: 7 bases; J trimming: 4 bases; junction bases outside the gene matches: 3. This CDR3 is built from 13 residues. Some clones are missing from TCRdb's copy, which holds only in-frame ones; the method was immunoSEQ multiplex PCR. Of 90,000 to 120,000 clones in the sample, roughly 87% were seen once. The clonotype was recovered from a human donor who was the organ donor for an intestinal transplant. Sequencing was performed on unstimulated CD4+ T cells sorted from spleen or lymph node cells, taken before transplant. The V gene is TRBV6-6, the J gene TRBJ2-3, with 9 bases aligning to TRBD2. The CDR3 region is CASKSSGADTQYF. The CDR3 bases are TGTGCCAGCAAGTCTAGCGGGGCAGATACGCAGTATTTT.